This TCR beta chain was sequenced during a study of shared clonotypes between healthy human individuals. Naive CD8 populations comprised CD45RO-negative cells positively selected for CCR7, excluding terminally differentiated effector memory CD45RA+ cells. The method was immunoSEQ multiplex PCR; TCRdb's version includes in-frame clones alone and lacks a portion of them. The sample includes millions of clones, about 93% of them seen just once. There are a few counts of this clone. The germline V gene encodes CDR1 SEHNR and CDR2 FQNEAQ (reference sequence). The CDR3 is 13 amino acids. V shed 5 bases and J shed 8 bases, with 12 bases lying between them.

The receptor comes from a man younger than 35 in good health. Some clones in this sample may be carry-over from other donors' samples. Sequenced material: naive CD8+ T cells from PBMCs. The chain recombines TRBV7-9 with TRBJ2-2; D is unclear. The DNA for the CDR3 is TGTGCCAGCAGCCCCGAGGCTTTGGGGGAGCTGTTTTTT. Its protein is CASSPEALGELFF.